The source of this TCR beta chain is a study of CD8+ T cells in alopecia areata (dated by TCRdb to the late 2010s). Context from the whole study: The treated patients, all with moderate-to-severe alopecia areata, were enrolled in an open-label pilot trial of oral tofacitinib given at 5 to 10 mg twice daily. TCRbeta CDR3 regions were amplified by immunoSEQ multiplex PCR with 35 Vbeta forward and 13 Jbeta reverse primers. The SALT score, which quantifies the percentage of affected scalp surface area, was used to measure disease severity in treated patients. Human TCRbeta sequencing covered scalp tissue and sorted CD4+ and CD8+ peripheral blood T cells from patchy and totalis/universalis alopecia areata patients and healthy controls. High-throughput TCRbeta sequencing was used to examine T cell clonal expansion in alopecia areata in both the C3H/HeJ mouse model and human patients. Tofacitinib-treated patients had biopsies at baseline and at 4 and 24 weeks of treatment, with a later scalp biopsy in several patients. Tofacitinib was administered for 6 to 18 months, and 6 months of follow-up off drug were then conducted to assess delayed response and recurrence. RNA came from the PAXgene miRNA kit for fixed scalp, the miRNeasy kit for PBMCs, and the RNeasy kit for mouse skin. Clonality in the scalp was compared among normal scalp (n=4), patchy alopecia areata scalp (n=8), and alopecia totalis/universalis scalp (n=8). The paper's findings and limits, for the study overall: Because the treated cohort was small and had just a single nonresponder, larger studies are needed to establish links between baseline CD8+ expansion and response. Scalp clonality and the number of expanded CD8+ clones among the top 100 scalp clones were significantly decreased by tofacitinib. Many expanded lesional clones were found to persist in scalp and blood during tofacitinib treatment, and relapse after treatment cessation may be partly explained by this persistence. Shared TCR sequences between patients were less evident than in mice, which may be partly attributable to HLA diversity in the patient population. Unlike mouse skin, where gammadelta T cells dominate, normal human skin contains resident alphabeta T cells that get sequenced too, which complicates analysis of the scalp TCR repertoire. Higher clonality and more expanded CD8+ clones were observed in lesional scalp than in normal scalp, particularly in alopecia totalis/universalis, a finding suggestive of antigenic drive.

The intended sense of this specimen's time point label: approximately 4 weeks on oral tofacitinib. Read against the paper, the sample's treatment or condition label means: oral pan-JAK inhibitor, 5-10 mg twice daily. Peripheral blood and lesional scalp punch biopsies were obtained from patients with alopecia areata. PBMCs were isolated by density centrifugation and stained for CD3, CD4 and CD8, and CD4+ and CD8+ T cells were sorted on a FACSAria. From its cysteine to its phenylalanine, the CDR3 spans 15 amino acids. Left in the record is the CDR3 DNA by itself, 45 bases read in frame from the first base. Looking up the germline V gene (reference sequence) yields CDR1 GTSNPN and CDR2 SVGIG. V has 0 bases trimmed and J has 8 bases trimmed; junction bases matching no gene number 7. This clone was recorded a few times. Its recognized antigen is unknown. Base-call qualities are not available, and no considerably larger clone is one nucleotide away.

The method behind the library was the immunoSEQ multiplex PCR assay. For TCR sequencing, RNA was extracted from every sample and reverse transcribed into cDNA to serve as template. First-strand cDNA was synthesized using SuperScript III with a 2:1 mix of oligo-dT and random hexamers. Amplification bias was assessed with a synthetic immune receptor repertoire, and residual bias was removed computationally. Turning to the authors' computational methods: Raw reads were preprocessed to remove errors, and CDR3 was defined by IMGT conventions from the conserved cysteine to phenylalanine. Clonality was computed by normalizing Shannon entropy by log2 of the number of productive unique TCRs and subtracting the result from 1. Scalp TCRbeta sequences were cross-referenced with sorted blood CD4 and CD8 repertoires so that the CD4 or CD8 identity of scalp clones could be inferred. Drawn from immuneACCESS, this table holds only the in-frame rearrangements with V and J called that TCRdb kept. Clones are partly lost; checked studies trace under half to an unresolved V gene and leave the rest unexplained. The DNA gave D and trimming, while V, J and clone size come from that table. The sample has some 200,000 clones on record, around three fifths of them singletons. In total, the top ten clones hold 1.6% of the sample.

The clonotype originates from a human donor with alopecia areata. The sequencing used CD4+ T cells sorted from blood, collected at week 4, from a patient treated with tofacitinib. Recombination joined TRBV30 with TRBJ2-1; TRBD2 fits 10 bases in the junction. The sequenced DNA is TGTGCCTGGAGTGTAGGTAGCGGGGGGTTCGATGAGCAGTTCTTC. Translated, this is CAWSVGSGGFDEQFF.